These 30 T cell receptor beta chains were sequenced from one sample in a study of Ad26.COV2.S vaccination and SARS-CoV-2 variants. Measured with immunoSEQ multiplex PCR; TCRdb has only the in-frame clones, and not every one. The top ten clones hold 10% to 15% of a sample with some 520,000 clones, roughly 87% of them seen once. As to treatment: roughly 18 received Ad26.COV2.S at low or high dose, single or two shots; a few received placebo; per-sample allocation not given. On day 63 after the first injection, vaccine and placebo recipients gave samples. Material: peripheral blood, obtained in a trial of Ad26.COV2.S vaccine versus placebo. The receptors come from a person between 18 and 65 years old who received the Ad26.COV2.S COVID-19 vaccine or a placebo.

This chain uses TRBV2 with TRBJ1-3; tentatively, D is TRBD1 (5 bases). Germline CDR1 and CDR2: SNHLY and FYNNEI. This CDR3 is built from 15 residues. Trimming cost V 2 bases and J 4 bases, with 12 bases left between them. This CDR3 is CASSEQWGVGNTIYF. CDR3 bases: TGTGCCAGCAGTGAACAGTGGGGGGTAGGAAACACCATATATTTT.

This chain uses TRBV30 with TRBJ1-2; D gene ambiguous. The germline V gene has CDR1 GTSNPN and CDR2 SVGIG (reference sequence). CDR3 length equals 11 residues. The V gene lost 4 bases and the J gene lost 6 bases, with 9 bases spanning the gap. CDR3 protein: CAWTGGNGYTF. CDR3 DNA: TGTGCCTGGACTGGCGGGAATGGCTACACCTTC. Together with reference TRBV30 and TRBJ1-2, the CDR3 gives the full variable domain: SQTIHQWPATLVQPVGSPLSLECTVEGTSNPNLYWYRQAAGRGLQLLFYSVGIGQISSEVPQNLSASRPQDRQFILSSKKLLLSDSGFYLCAWTGGNGYTFGSGTRLTVV.

The genes are TRBV9 and TRBJ1-1; D might be TRBD1 (6 bases). Germline V gene lookup returns CDR1 SGDLS and CDR2 YYNGEE. Trimming removed 3 bases from V and 1 base from J, with 10 bases in between. The CDR3 spans 14 residues. The DNA of the CDR3 is TGTGCCAGCAGCGCCACAGGGTCGAACACTGAAGCTTTCTTT. Translation: CASSATGSNTEAFF.

V and J are TRBV6-1 and TRBJ1-1; no reliable D call. The CDR3 has 14 amino acids. Germline CDR1 MNHNS, CDR2 SASEGT. V dropped 2 bases and J dropped 5 bases, with 12 bases sitting between them. This CDR3 is CASSEPGKWTEAFF. In DNA, the CDR3 is TGTGCCAGCAGTGAACCGGGGAAATGGACTGAAGCTTTCTTT.

J is TRBJ1-5 and V is TRBV21-1; the table assigns TRBD1, which was not confirmed against the DNA. TRBV21-1 is a recognized pseudogene. The CDR3 runs 18 residues. DNA of the CDR3: TGTGCCAGCAGCAAAGCGAAGGCAGGGCTTGTCGGCAATCAGCCCCAGCATTTT. This translates into CASSKAKAGLVGNQPQHF.

The genes are TRBV24-1 and TRBJ2-5; 16 bases align to TRBD2. With 4 bases clipped from V and 3 bases from J, the junction kept 4 bases outside the gene matches. The CDR3 runs to 17 residues. Germline assignment: CDR1 KGHDR and CDR2 SFDVKD. In DNA, the CDR3 is TGTGCCACCAGTGACGCCGGGACTAGCGGGAGGGAAGAGACCCAGTACTTC. Its protein product is CATSDAGTSGREETQYF.

This clone was seen more than once but under ten times. V and J are TRBV6-6 and TRBJ1-2; possible D gene TRBD1, 6 bases. The CDR3 covers 13 residues. The germline V and J ends were trimmed by 7 bases and 4 bases, with 13 bases remaining between them. Germline CDR1 MNHNY, CDR2 SVGAGI (reference sequence). CDR3 amino acids: CASKIDRFYGYTF. As DNA, the CDR3 is TGTGCCAGCAAAATTGACAGGTTCTATGGCTACACCTTC.

This chain connects TRBV9 to TRBJ2-7; 11 bases are a match to TRBD2. CDR3 length: 17 residues. V trimming: 4 bases; J trimming: 6 bases; junction bases outside the gene matches: 15. CDR1 and CDR2 (germline): SGDLS, YYNGEE. CDR3 coding DNA: TGTGCCAGCAGCTCCCCGAGGTTAGCGGGAGGGCCCGGCGAGCAGTACTTC. Its translation is CASSSPRLAGGPGEQYF.

The chain employs TRBV3-1 (or the pseudogene TRBV3-2) and TRBJ2-1, with 9 positions matching TRBD2. V lost 4 bases to trimming and J lost 7 bases; unmatched junction nucleotides: 8. This CDR3 is built from 15 residues. Germline CDR1 LGHDT, CDR2 YNNKEL (reference sequence). This CDR3 reads CASSRFSSGINEQFF. Here the CDR3 DNA reads TGTGCCAGCAGCCGTTTCTCTAGCGGGATTAATGAGCAGTTCTTC.

The genes are TRBV18 and TRBJ1-2; D is uncertain. The germline CDR1 and CDR2 sequences are KGHSH and LQKENI. The CDR3 sequence is 13 residues long. Trimming cost V 2 bases and J 4 bases, with 8 bases left between them. The CDR3 protein is CASSPDGSYGYTF. In nucleotides, the CDR3 is TGTGCCAGCTCACCAGATGGGTCCTATGGCTACACCTTC. Combining the CDR3 with reference TRBV18 and TRBJ1-2 gives the whole variable domain NAGVMQNPRHLVRRRGQEARLRCSPMKGHSHVYWYRQLPEEGLKFMVYLQKENIIDESGMPKERFSAEFPKEGPSILRIQQVVRGDSAAYFCASSPDGSYGYTFGSGTRLTVV.

The chain couples TRBV12-5 to TRBJ1-1; 7 bases align to TRBD1. Trimming took 2 bases from V and 1 from J; bases not matched to a gene: 7. CDR3 length equals 16 residues. CDR1 is LGHNT, CDR2 FRNRAP, per germline. In nucleotides, the CDR3 is TGTGCTAGTGGTTTGATAAGGACAGGAACGAACACTGAAGCTTTCTTT. Protein: CASGLIRTGTNTEAFF.

The chain combines TRBV6-2 or TRBV6-3 with TRBJ1-4; D may be TRBD1 (5 bases). Between the trimmed V and J ends, which lost 6 bases and 4 bases, there was a span of 12 bases. The CDR3 is made up of 14 amino acids. Germline V gene sequence: CDR1 MNHEY, CDR2 SVGEGT. CDR3 amino acids: CASRPTGRNEKLFF. The CDR3 nucleotides read TGTGCCAGCAGACCTACAGGACGTAATGAAAAACTGTTTTTT.

A note on this clone: At the DNA level, this CDR3 is encoded by other sequences in the same sample as well. V usage is TRBV7-2 and J usage is TRBJ1-4; weak D call: TRBD1 (5 bases). The V end lost 5 bases, the J end lost 5 bases, and 12 bases lay between the germline ends. The CDR3 spans 14 residues. From germline, CDR1 is SGHTA and CDR2 FQGNSA. The CDR3 reads CASSPGRGNEKLFF. DNA of the CDR3: TGTGCCAGCAGCCCCGGACGGGGGAATGAAAAACTGTTTTTT.

The V and J genes are TRBV27 and TRBJ2-7; 8 bases match TRBD1. J was trimmed by 6 bases and V by 1 base; bases with no gene match: 11. The V gene's germline CDR1 is MNHEY and CDR2 SMNVEV (reference sequence). This CDR3 region has 16 residues. The CDR3 nucleotides read TGTGCCAGCAGTTTATTGGGGGACAGGTACAGGGCCGAGCAGTACTTC. This sequence encodes CASSLLGDRYRAEQYF.

The rearrangement links TRBV5-1 to TRBJ2-7, with a possible D match to TRBD2 (6 bases). V lost 2 bases and J lost 5, with 14 bases in between. CDR1 is SGHRS, CDR2 YFSETQ, per germline. The CDR3 length is 14 residues. The CDR3 loop reads CASSLSWGVDEQYF. DNA of the CDR3: TGCGCCAGCAGCTTAAGTTGGGGGGTCGACGAGCAGTACTTC.

The chain employs TRBV18 and TRBJ1-1; possible D gene TRBD1, 6 bases. The V end was cut by 1 base, the J end by 4 bases, with 13 bases between. Germline V gene data show CDR1 as KGHSH and CDR2 as LQKENI. This CDR3 spans 15 amino acids. The CDR3 region has the DNA TGTGCCAGCTCACCACAGGACAGAAAAGCCACTGAAGCTTTCTTT. Translated: CASSPQDRKATEAFF. The full variable domain, with the rest looked up from reference TRBV18 and TRBJ1-1, is NAGVMQNPRHLVRRRGQEARLRCSPMKGHSHVYWYRQLPEEGLKFMVYLQKENIIDESGMPKERFSAEFPKEGPSILRIQQVVRGDSAAYFCASSPQDRKATEAFFGQGTRLTVV.

The gene calls are TRBV6-1 and TRBJ1-5; D gene unclear. Germline V CDR1 and CDR2: MNHNS, SASEGT. Trimming took 2 bases from V and 6 from J, leaving 2 bases between them. The CDR3 runs to 11 residues. CDR3: CASSETQPQHF. The DNA for the CDR3 is TGTGCCAGCAGTGAAACTCAGCCCCAGCATTTT.

CDR3 bases: TGTGCCACCAGGGGGCCCCCTCCCTTAGAGACCCAGTACTTC. As protein: CATRGPPPLETQYF. V usage is TRBV6-5 and J usage is TRBJ2-5, with TRBD1 matching 8 bases. This CDR3 is built from 14 residues. Unmatched junction bases numbered 11, after V lost 10 bases and J lost 4 bases. From germline, CDR1 is MNHEY and CDR2 SVGAGI.

The genes are TRBV13 and TRBJ2-2; weak D call: TRBD1 (6 bases). The germline V gene has CDR1 PRHDT and CDR2 FYEKMQ (reference sequence). The CDR3 is made up of 16 amino acids. The V and J ends lost 7 bases and 0 bases respectively, with 15 bases between them. The CDR3 DNA follows: TGTGCCAGCACCGGAGGACAGCTCGCGAACACCGGGGAGCTGTTTTTT. Translation gives CASTGGQLANTGELFF.

The chain links TRBV3-1 (or the pseudogene TRBV3-2) to TRBJ2-5; 8 nucleotides align to TRBD2. Germline V gene lookup returns CDR1 LGHDT and CDR2 YNNKEL (reference sequence). This CDR3 region has 16 residues. Losses at the gene ends were 2 bases for V and 8 bases for J; bases not matched to a gene: 13. The chain's CDR3 is CASSQSATGRGGTQYF. The CDR3 nucleotides read TGTGCCAGCAGCCAATCTGCGACGGGACGGGGGGGAACCCAGTACTTC.

This sequence joins TRBV5-1 and TRBJ2-1, with unresolved D. In germline, CDR1 is SGHRS, CDR2 YFSETQ. There are 15 residues in the CDR3. Trimming took off 0 bases at V and 6 bases at J, with 13 bases between the two ends. CDR3 sequence reads: CASSLVAALVNEQFF. The CDR3 region has the DNA TGCGCCAGCAGCTTGGTGGCGGCGCTTGTCAATGAGCAGTTCTTC.

This clone was found once. The chain links TRBV5-4 to TRBJ1-3; a weak D match, TRBD1 (5 bases). The germline V gene encodes CDR1 SGHNT and CDR2 YYREEE (reference sequence). V was trimmed by 5 bases and J by 0 bases, leaving 15 bases between them. This CDR3 is 16 amino acids long. CDR3 DNA sequence: TGTGCCAGCAGTTCAGATCCAGGGCCCTCTGGAAACACCATATATTTT. Translation: CASSSDPGPSGNTIYF.

The V call is TRBV9, the J call TRBJ1-1, with D possibly being TRBD1 (6 bases). Germline CDR1 and CDR2: SGDLS and YYNGEE. The CDR3 contains 14 residues. The germline V and J ends were trimmed by 4 bases and 3 bases, with 13 bases remaining between them. DNA for the CDR3: TGTGCCAGCAGCTCCCGGGACACCTACACTGAAGCTTTCTTT. Translation gives CASSSRDTYTEAFF.

The gene calls are TRBV30 and TRBJ1-5; D may be TRBD1 (5 bases). The CDR3 totals 13 residues. Germline CDR1 and CDR2: GTSNPN and SVGIG (reference sequence). Trimming removed 2 bases at V and 4 bases at J, with 9 bases between. This chain's CDR3 is CAWSTTVNQPQHF. CDR3 in DNA: TGTGCCTGGAGTACGACAGTAAATCAGCCCCAGCATTTT.

The chain uses TRBV24-1 and TRBJ2-1, with D possibly matching TRBD2 (6 bases). Germline V lookup: CDR1 KGHDR, CDR2 SFDVKD. V lost 4 bases and J 6 bases, leaving 12 bases between the germline ends. The CDR3 runs 14 residues. CDR3 residues: CATSEEGRTNEQFF. The CDR3 nucleotides read TGTGCCACCAGTGAGGAGGGACGGACCAATGAGCAGTTCTTC.

The rearrangement joins TRBV28 to TRBJ2-1; 10 nucleotides align to TRBD1. CDR1 and CDR2 (germline): MDHEN, SYDVKM. V was clipped by 6 bases and J by 5 bases; unmatched bases: 4. This CDR3 is 14 amino acids long. The CDR3 loop is CASRPGQGHNEQFF. CDR3 bases: TGTGCCAGCAGGCCGGGACAGGGGCACAATGAGCAGTTCTTC.

The V call is TRBV5-1, the J call TRBJ2-7; no reliable D call. V lost 2 bases to trimming and J lost 4 bases, with 7 bases between them. Germline V gene lookup returns CDR1 SGHRS and CDR2 YFSETQ. The CDR3 has 12 residues. For the CDR3, the DNA is TGCGCCAGCAGCTTCCCCGATTACGAGCAGTACTTC. This sequence encodes CASSFPDYEQYF.

The CDR3 protein is CASSLYSSGVYEQYF. The CDR3 region has the DNA TGTGCCAGTAGTTTATACAGTAGCGGTGTCTACGAGCAGTACTTC. The rearrangement links TRBV19 to TRBJ2-7; the D gene is possibly TRBD2 (6 bases). Per the germline V gene, CDR1 is LNHDA and CDR2 is SQIVND (reference sequence). The CDR3 runs 15 residues. Trimming cost V 5 bases and J 3 bases, with 17 bases left between them.

J is TRBJ1-5 and V is TRBV12-3 or TRBV12-4; the D is unclear. The V end was cut by 6 bases, the J end by 7 bases, with 10 bases between. CDR3 length: 12 amino acids. This chain's CDR3 is CASRMGFQPQHF. CDR3 coding DNA: TGTGCCAGCAGAATGGGATTCCAGCCCCAGCATTTT.

In its sample, this clone was seen once. The same CDR3 is also encoded by other DNA sequences in this sample. The chain employs TRBV29-1 and TRBJ2-7; a weak D match, TRBD1 (6 bases). The CDR3 has 12 residues. Germline CDR1 is SQVTM and CDR2 is ANQGSEA. The V end was cut by 5 bases, the J end by 1 base, with 9 bases between. The CDR3 nucleotides are TGCAGCGTTACCGGGACATCCTACGAGCAGTACTTC. This sequence encodes CSVTGTSYEQYF.